This TCR beta chain was found in a study of T cell changes during pregnancy in multiple sclerosis. This table comes from immunoSEQ multiplex PCR, and its TCRdb copy is limited to in-frame clones, with some not included. The table includes under 40,000 clones, roughly 89% detected once. From germline, CDR1 is KGHSH and CDR2 LQKENI. The CDR3 runs 15 residues. The ends lost 6 bases at V and 5 bases at J; junction bases unmatched: 10. The source is a female donor with multiple sclerosis, enrolled in a pregnancy study. The chain is built from TRBV18 and TRBJ1-3, with 7 bases matching TRBD1. This specimen consisted of CD4+ T cells from peripheral blood mononuclear cells, obtained before pregnancy. This chain's CDR3 is CASSPMTGNRNTIYF. CDR3 nucleotide sequence: TGTGCCAGCTCGCCTATGACAGGGAATAGAAACACCATATATTTT.